This T cell receptor beta chain was recovered during a study of regulatory T cells in long-lasting Graves disease. About the research overall: Disease was considered persistent Graves' disease after over 5 years of antithyroid drugs (with positive TSH receptor antibodies). Overall study results and limits: When disease was persistent, TRBV28, TRBJ1-2 and TRBJ2-5 were the favored segments. Sample size was small, which may have lowered accuracy. Whereas new patients shared about a thousand public clonotypes, persistent patients shared more, at approximately 2,500.

Time point specified: persistent/refractory GD, antithyroid drugs over 5 years with positive TRAb. RNA extracted from PBMCs served as the sequencing template. Per the germline V gene, CDR1 is MRHNA and CDR2 is SNTAGT. The CDR3 has 11 amino acids. The germline V and J ends were trimmed by 5 bases and 11 bases, with 7 bases remaining between them. Regarding this clonotype: Its target is unknown. This likely traces to a read error, being one base from a far larger clone.

Arm-PCR of CDR3 regions and iRepertoire HTBI primers were used to build TCR beta libraries. TCRdb called the multiplex PCR reads again in MiXCR, with one record for every CDR3 protein. The table records about 310,000 distinct CDR3 sequences, around 21% of them present only once. The chain links TRBV6-4 to TRBJ1-6, with D uncertain. The TCR sequence derives from a female donor with Graves disease. Here the sequenced sample was peripheral blood mononuclear cells (PBMCs), taken when the disease was refractory, from a patient treated with antithyroid drugs. The CDR3 region has the DNA TGTGCCAGCAGTTCAAATCCACCCCTCCACTTT. Protein product: CASSSNPPLHF.